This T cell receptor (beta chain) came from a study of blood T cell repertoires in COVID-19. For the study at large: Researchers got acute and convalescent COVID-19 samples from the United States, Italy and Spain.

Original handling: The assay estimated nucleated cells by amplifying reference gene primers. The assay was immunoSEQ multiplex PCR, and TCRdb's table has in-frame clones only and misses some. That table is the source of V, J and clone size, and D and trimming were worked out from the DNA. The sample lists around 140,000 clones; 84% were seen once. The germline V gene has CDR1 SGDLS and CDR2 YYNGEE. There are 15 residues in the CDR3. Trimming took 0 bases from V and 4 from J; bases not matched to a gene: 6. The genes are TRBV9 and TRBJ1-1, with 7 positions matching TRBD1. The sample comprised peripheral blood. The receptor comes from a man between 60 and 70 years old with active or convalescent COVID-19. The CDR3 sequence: CASSVAETGFTEAFF. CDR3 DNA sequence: TGTGCCAGCAGCGTAGCCGAGACAGGGTTCACTGAAGCTTTCTTT.